Below, 15 T cell receptor beta chains from the same sample are listed, as sequenced in a study of shared clonotypes between healthy human individuals. Some clones are missing from TCRdb's copy, which holds only in-frame ones; the method was immunoSEQ multiplex PCR. The sample includes 950,000 to 1,100,000 clones, about 80% seen only once; the top ten take more than 0.55%. Material: memory CD4+ T cells from PBMCs. Subset described: CD45RA-negative fraction. These receptor sequences come from a man in his late teens or twenties in good health. Some clones in this sample may be carry-over from other donors' samples.

CDR3 in DNA: TGCGCCAGCAGCTCAACAGGGGAAACCGGGGAGCTGTTTTTT. It specifies CASSSTGETGELFF. The chain has TRBV5-1 and TRBJ2-2; TRBD1 matches at 7 bases. There are 14 residues in the CDR3. Germline V gives CDR1 SGHRS, CDR2 YFSETQ. V gave up 3 bases and J gave up 5 bases; unmatched junction bases: 4. Filled out from reference TRBV5-1 and TRBJ2-2, the complete variable domain reads KAGVTQTPRYLIKTRGQQVTLSCSPISGHRSVSWYQQTPGQGLQFLFEYFSETQRNKGNFPGRFSGRQFSNSRSEMNVSTLELGDSALYLCASSSTGETGELFFGEGSRLTVL.

The gene calls are TRBV19 and TRBJ2-5, with TRBD1 matching over 12 bases. After removal of 6 bases from V and 7 bases from J, the junction contained 9 bases not matched to a gene. The CDR3 sequence is 15 residues long. CDR1 LNHDA and CDR2 SQIVND come from the germline V gene (reference sequence). As DNA, the CDR3 is TGTGCCAGTAGGGGGACAGGGGGCGAGGTGGGGACCCAGTACTTC. Translating gives CASRGTGGEVGTQYF. The entire variable domain, with the rest obtained from reference TRBV19 and TRBJ2-5, is as follows: DGGITQSPKYLFRKEGQNVTLSCEQNLNHDAMYWYRQDPGQGLRLIYYSQIVNDFQKGDIAEGYSVSREKKESFPLTVTSAQKNPTAFYLCASRGTGGEVGTQYFGPGTRLLVL.

This clone appeared once. The chain uses TRBV10-3 and TRBJ2-3, with TRBD2 identical over 10 bases. CDR1 is ENHRY and CDR2 is SYGVKD in the germline V gene. The CDR3 extends over 16 amino acids. Germline trimming cut 4 bases from V and 5 bases from J; bases unmatched to any gene: 9. The CDR3 spells CAISAQREGSRDTQYF. In DNA, the CDR3 is TGTGCCATCAGTGCTCAGCGGGAGGGCTCAAGAGATACGCAGTATTTT.

The sample holds a few counts of this clone. The chain joins TRBV4-2 to TRBJ2-7; D not resolved. Per germline, CDR1 LGHNA and CDR2 YNFKEQ. The V and J ends lost 1 base and 3 bases respectively, with 4 bases between them. The CDR3 is made up of 12 amino acids. The CDR3 reads CASSQVGYEQYF. For the CDR3, the DNA is TGTGCCAGCAGCCAAGTAGGCTACGAGCAGTACTTC.

The chain carries TRBV5-4 and TRBJ2-1; D may be TRBD2 (6 bases). V was pared by 4 bases and J by 5 bases, with 19 bases between. Germline V gene lookup returns CDR1 SGHNT and CDR2 YYREEE (reference sequence). CDR3 length equals 16 residues. CDR3 sequence (DNA): TGTGCCAGCAGCCCCGCGCGACTGACTAGAAACAATGAGCAGTTCTTC. Translation gives CASSPARLTRNNEQFF.

V usage is TRBV28 and J usage is TRBJ2-7; 10 bases are a match to TRBD1. This CDR3 spans 16 amino acids. CDR1 and CDR2 (germline): MDHEN, SYDVKM. The V gene end was trimmed by 4 bases and the J gene end by 3 bases; junction bases not matched to a gene: 9. The chain's CDR3 is CASSSRDRGGYYEQYF. Written as DNA, the CDR3 is TGTGCCAGCAGTTCACGGGACAGGGGAGGGTACTACGAGCAGTACTTC.

Comments on this clone: The sample has other DNA sequences that encode this CDR3 too. The chain is built from TRBV28 and TRBJ1-2; D is ambiguous. CDR1 and CDR2 from the germline V gene are MDHEN and SYDVKM. V gave up 6 bases and J gave up 4 bases, with 9 bases separating them. This CDR3 has 12 amino acids. As DNA, the CDR3 is TGTGCCAGCAGACCAGGAGGCTATGGCTACACCTTC. This sequence encodes CASRPGGYGYTF.

The chain uses TRBV28 and TRBJ2-2; tentatively, D is TRBD1 (6 bases). The germline V and J ends were trimmed by 4 bases and 9 bases, with 9 bases remaining between them. There are 12 residues in the CDR3. Germline lookup yields CDR1 MDHEN and CDR2 SYDVKM. CDR3 in amino acids: CASSSRGRELFF. The CDR3 DNA sequence: TGTGCCAGCAGTTCCAGGGGTCGGGAGCTGTTTTTT.

This sequence joins TRBV28 and TRBJ1-2; 7 bases match TRBD1. Germline CDR1 reads MDHEN; CDR2 reads SYDVKM. The CDR3 has 18 residues. Trimming removed 4 bases from V and 4 bases from J; junction bases left unmatched: 18. The CDR3 DNA reads as TGTGCCAGCAGTTCCACTACCTTCCGGACAGGACCTGCCTATGGCTACACCTTC. Translated, it gives CASSSTTFRTGPAYGYTF.

This sequence joins TRBV5-4 and TRBJ2-1; D uncertain. The V end was cut by 2 bases, the J end by 4 bases, with 13 bases between. The CDR3 loop spans 15 amino acids. Germline V gene sequence: CDR1 SGHNT, CDR2 YYREEE (reference sequence). CDR3 coding DNA: TGTGCCAGCAGCTTCCCTTCACTGGGATACAATGAGCAGTTCTTC. The encoded protein is CASSFPSLGYNEQFF.

Remarks on this clone: A much larger clone lies one base from this, so it may be a read error. The chain employs TRBV9 and TRBJ2-1; D call uncertain. Germline values: CDR1 SGDLS, CDR2 YYNGEE. With 4 bases removed from V and 11 bases from J, the gap between germline ends came to 13 bases. This CDR3 has 12 amino acids. This CDR3 reads CASSPQRPKQFF. CDR3 nucleotides: TGTGCCAGCAGCCCCCAGAGACCGAAGCAGTTCTTC.

The J gene is TRBJ2-5, the V gene TRBV9; the D call may be TRBD1 or TRBD2 (5 bases each). The V gene's germline CDR1 is SGDLS and CDR2 YYNGEE. This CDR3 contains 15 residues. Trimming took off 4 bases at V and 4 bases at J, with 17 bases between the two ends. CDR3 nucleotide sequence: TGTGCCAGCAGCAACCCGAGGGGCAGTGGAGAGACCCAGTACTTC. This sequence encodes CASSNPRGSGETQYF.

With respect to this clone: The sample has other DNA sequences that encode this CDR3 too. This chain links TRBV5-1 with TRBJ1-2; D perhaps matches TRBD1 (6 bases). The CDR3 is made up of 14 amino acids. V shed 3 bases and J shed 4 bases, with 13 bases lying between them. Germline V CDR1 and CDR2: SGHRS, YFSETQ. The CDR3: CASSSLGQGYGYTF. Written as DNA, the CDR3 is TGCGCCAGCAGCTCCTTGGGACAAGGCTATGGCTACACCTTC.

This chain connects TRBV7-9 to TRBJ2-2; TRBD2 aligns across 15 bases. J lost 6 bases, V lost 5 bases, and 10 bases had no gene match. CDR1 and CDR2 from the germline V gene are SEHNR and FQNEAQ (reference sequence). This CDR3 is built from 18 residues. The CDR3 loop reads CASSLGTSGRTGSGELFF. The CDR3 DNA is TGTGCCAGCAGCCTAGGGACTAGCGGGAGGACCGGGTCCGGGGAGCTGTTTTTT.

The chain recombines TRBV5-1 with TRBJ2-7; TRBD2 aligns across 12 bases. J was trimmed by 0 bases and V by 3 bases; bases with no gene match: 4. This CDR3 region has 16 residues. Germline assignment: CDR1 SGHRS and CDR2 YFSETQ. The DNA for the CDR3 is TGCGCCAGCAGCTCGGGACTAGCGGGTAGCTCCTACGAGCAGTACTTC. Translating gives CASSSGLAGSSYEQYF.